The rows below give T cell receptor beta chains drawn from one sample of a study of shared clonotypes between healthy human individuals. The repertoire was sequenced with immunoSEQ multiplex PCR; TCRdb's copy has only in-frame clones and lacks some. The sample includes over 2 million clones, about 95% of them seen just once. The sample consisted of naive CD8+ T cells sorted from blood. Receptors were obtained from a man aged 18-30 years in good health. CDR3s leave out the opening cysteine and the closing phenylalanine or tryptophan. Fields, in order: V gene, D gene, CDR3 protein. D genes are given only for firm matches.

TRBV10-3 | - | AISATRHTDTQY
TRBV27 | - | ASSLFNRGELF
TRBV7-8 | - | ASSLGPEQF
TRBV6-6 | - | ASSISTDGDEKLF
TRBV15 | TRBD2 | ATSSSTSGGVTDTQY
TRBV28 | - | ASSLRTQGSGNTIY
TRBV27 | - | ASSSAPKADTQY
TRBV30 | TRBD1 | AWSAIGTGRDPLH
TRBV5-1 | - | ASSLWTSTDTQY
TRBV13 | - | ASSLGSSLYNSPLH